The present T cell receptor (beta chain) was sequenced within a study of T-cell memory formation after mild COVID-19 (dated by TCRdb to the early 2020s). As for the study more broadly: TCR sequence clusters from the two donors were largely donor specific. The cohort comprised two young, previously healthy adult volunteers, one female and one male. In a couple of donors, T-cell clones that expanded and contracted after mild COVID-19 were tracked by sequencing TCRalpha and TCRbeta repertoires over time. Points the paper makes about the study in general: From day 15 to 85, contracting clones showed balanced CD4/CD8 phenotypes, whereas a second wave of clones that expanded from day 15 to 37 leaned towards CD4+. The second-wave clones that peaked on day 37 were not confirmed to be SARS-CoV-2 specific. The study covered only two mild cases, and larger cohorts including severe cases with pre-infection samples were considered necessary. Contracting CD4+ clones were found mainly in CM and EM memory subsets, while CD8+ clones were enriched in EMRA. Some responding clones were detected in pre-infection memory, which suggested that pre-existing cross-reactive memory T cells had joined the SARS-CoV-2 response.

Ficoll-Paque density gradient centrifugation was the method used to isolate PBMCs. Concerning this clonotype: The antigen it binds to is not known. It has no much larger one-base neighbor in the sample; base qualities were not kept.

The cysteine opens and the phenylalanine closes a CDR3 of 15 amino acids. The retained sequence is limited to the CDR3, 45 bases, with the frame set at the first base. Cut back by 6 bases and 2 bases, the V and J ends lie 15 bases apart. Sequencer: Illumina NovaSeq 6000. TCRalpha and TCRbeta cDNA libraries were built by 5'RACE with constant-segment primers, adding sample barcodes and unique molecular identifiers. Trizol reagent was used to extract RNA from every sample. Libraries were amplified in two PCR steps, with a second sample barcode and Illumina TruSeq adapters added in the second step. Libraries were sequenced on an Illumina NovaSeq with 2 x 150 bp paired-end reads. The original pipeline was this. Reads were demultiplexed and collapsed into UMI-guided consensus sequences with migec v1.2.7. Using mixcr v2.1.11, the UMI consensuses were aligned to TRA and TRB V and J templates and assembled into clonotypes. A clonotype was counted as expanded or contracted only if both edgeR and NoisET called the change significant, with noise models trained on biological replicates. edgeR calls used a false discovery rate-adjusted p below 0.01 and a log2 fold-change threshold of 1. As an exploratory analysis of dynamics, max-normalized trajectories of the 1000 most abundant clonotypes were examined with PCA combined with hierarchical clustering. Separately sequenced CD4+ and CD8+ repertoires were used to assign the CD4 or CD8 phenotype of responding clones. TCRdb's own reprocessing of the public reads used fastp at Q25 and MiXCR and kept productive beta chains. Here each entry gathers all rows of one CDR3 protein and keeps the most common genes and DNA. The V and J calls shown here were made by TCRdb, not taken from the authors' results. The sample has approximately 210,000 distinct CDR3 sequences on record, around 18% of them singletons. The top ten hold 2.4% of the sample.

This receptor was taken from an adult woman who had mild COVID-19 (a few samples of this study predate the infection). The sample titles of this study are shuffled in the database, so cell type and time point are left out; the donor was told from shared clones. The chain was built from TRBV12-3 or TRBV12-4 and TRBJ2-3, and the D gene may be TRBD1, 5 bases matching. Input material: PBMCs or a T cell subset sorted from them (not recorded which). The CDR3 is CASRDTRTSTDTQYF. In nucleotide form, the sequence is TGTGCCAGCAGGGACACTCGAACATCCACAGATACGCAGTATTTT.